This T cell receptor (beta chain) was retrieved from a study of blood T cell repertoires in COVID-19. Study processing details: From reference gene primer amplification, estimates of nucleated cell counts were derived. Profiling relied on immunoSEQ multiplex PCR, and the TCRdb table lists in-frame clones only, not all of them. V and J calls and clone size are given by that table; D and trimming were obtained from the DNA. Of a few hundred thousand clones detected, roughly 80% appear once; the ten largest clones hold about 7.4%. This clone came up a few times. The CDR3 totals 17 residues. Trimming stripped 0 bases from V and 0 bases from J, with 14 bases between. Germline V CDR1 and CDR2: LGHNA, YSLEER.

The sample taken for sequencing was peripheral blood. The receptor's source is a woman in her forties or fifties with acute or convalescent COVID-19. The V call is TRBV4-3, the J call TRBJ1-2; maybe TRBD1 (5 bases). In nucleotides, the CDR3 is TGCGCCAGCAGCCAAGATCGGAGCCCGACAGCTAACTATGGCTACACCTTC. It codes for CASSQDRSPTANYGYTF.